Below, one T cell receptor beta chain is given with its context. This clonotype was counted at least ten times. Its antigen target is currently unknown. Base quality data are lacking; no much larger clone is found one base away. This sample was taken from a study of regulatory T cells in long-lasting Graves disease (dated by TCRdb to about 2021). The study in broad terms: Antithyroid drugs had been taken for less than 3 months by newly diagnosed Graves' disease patients. Persistent Graves' disease patients were compared with newly diagnosed Graves' disease patients by peripheral blood TCR sequencing and RNA sequencing. The study was conducted in China and was registered as a clinical trial. A total of some 35 samples underwent TCR sequencing, from roughly 13 patients with persistent Graves' disease and about 20 patients with newly diagnosed Graves' disease. What the study reported, not specific to this receptor: Persistent patients shared more public clonotypes among themselves (around 3,000) than newly diagnosed patients did (more than 850). Only the TCR beta chain was sequenced and analyzed. Only peripheral blood was studied, because thyroid tissue, the primary lesion, was inaccessible. Compared with newly diagnosed patients, persistent Graves' disease patients had lower TCR Shannon entropy and fewer highly expanded clones, which suggests clonal expansion. The small sample size was acknowledged by the authors as a limitation that may reduce accuracy. Preferential use of TRBV28, TRBJ1-2 and TRBJ2-5 was observed in persistent disease, whereas TRBV20-1 and TRBJ2-1 were favored in newly diagnosed disease.

Interpreted using the paper, the time point label stands for: newly diagnosed GD, antithyroid drugs for less than 3 months. RNA was extracted from PBMCs in TRIzol for both TCR sequencing and RNA sequencing. Graves' disease was diagnosed according to American Thyroid Association guidelines. Recruitment of patients was carried out at an endocrinology department in Xi'an, China. Each patient gave approximately 9 milliliters of peripheral blood, collected in an EDTA anticoagulant tube. Ficoll Paque Plus density gradient separation was used to isolate PBMCs, and no additional T cell sorting was done. An Agilent 2100 Bioanalyzer and agarose gel were used to assess RNA quality, and a NanoDrop 2000 was used to measure RNA concentration. A distance of 7 bases separates the germline ends of V and J, which lose 7 bases and 0 bases respectively. Reading the germline V gene gives CDR1 MNHNS and CDR2 SASEGT. Reading from cysteine to phenylalanine, the CDR3 counts 13 amino acids. The CDR3 DNA has 39 bases and is translated from base 1.

Receptors were amplified or captured by multiplex PCR. The reads were generated on an Illumina HiSeq 4000. TCR beta libraries were built with iRepertoire HTBI primers and Arm-PCR amplification of CDR3 regions. PCR products were gel purified before sequencing. In the paper's pipeline: Across samples, approximately 68 TRBV and 15 or so TRBJ segments were identified and used for gene usage analysis of CDR3 amino acid clonotypes. Filtered high-quality paired reads were merged into contigs using COPE and FqMerger. BLAST was used to align contigs to IMGT TRBV, TRBD and TRBJ reference genes, and CDR3 was defined according to IMGT. Highly expanded clones were defined as clonotypes with a frequency above 0.1%. Shannon entropy was used to measure repertoire diversity, and the Gini coefficient was used to measure V-J evenness. Public clonotypes were defined as clonotypes shared by more than one individual. TCRdb reprocessing: public reads trimmed at Q25 with fastp, clones called with MiXCR, in-frame beta chains kept. Each CDR3 protein gets just one entry, which takes the most common genes and DNA from the rows behind it. For this entry, the V and J calls and clone size follow TCRdb and not the study's own pipeline. The sample yields roughly 420,000 distinct CDR3 sequences; about 15% were counted once. The ten most abundant clones make up around a tenth of the sample.

These data were also filed under a second study, of T cells in Graves' hyperthyroidism and ophthalmopathy. As noted in the second study: Graves' hyperthyroidism was defined as stable when no progression to ophthalmopathy occurred over 18 months of follow-up. Hyperthyroidism patients were aged 18 to 65 years and newly diagnosed, with disease duration of less than 2 months. The study excluded patients with uncontrolled infections, other autoimmune diseases, pregnancy or lactation. Diagnoses relied on clinical symptoms, serum thyroxine and TRAb, thyroid ultrasound and orbital computed tomography. The first round of RT-PCR for the TCR CDR3 was performed with the HTBI primer set and the Qiagen OneStep RT-PCR kit. Most expanded thyroid clonotypes (frequency above 0.001) were also found in blood, which suggests that blood repertoires may mirror thyroid immune responses. Ophthalmopathy was separated from stable hyperthyroidism by a 13 V-J signature model, with around 90% sensitivity and around 81% specificity obtained in cross-validation and 80%/75% obtained in testing. In validation, progression to ophthalmopathy was predicted by the model with around 71% sensitivity and nearly 75% specificity, a median of approximately 6.5 months before onset. A discovery cohort of roughly 100 patients, 43 with Graves' ophthalmopathy and over 55 with stable Graves' hyperthyroidism, was used to find distinguishing TCR V-J signatures. Prospective prediction of ophthalmopathy was tested in an independent validation cohort of 18 to 20 hyperthyroidism patients and 15 to 17 patients who later progressed to ophthalmopathy. For training and testing, the roughly 97 patients in the discovery cohort were randomly divided in a 7:3 ratio. In addition, the study compared T-cell repertoires in thyroid tissue and in blood from roughly 6 Graves' hyperthyroidism patients. After blood sampling, hyperthyroidism patients were treated with methimazole at a starting dose of 30 mg daily, and ophthalmopathy patients were treated with high-dose intravenous methylprednisolone. Libraries were constructed in a second round of multiplex PCR, after which size selection and purification were carried out. Libraries were sequenced paired-end with 100 bp reads on an Illumina HiSeq2000. SOAPnuke was used to process the raw data, throwing out any read that contained adapters or uncalled bases, had a mean Phred below 15, or lacked an exact constant-primer or identifier match. High-quality paired reads were merged with COPE v1.2.5, and unique nucleotide sequences were defined as clonotypes. Clonotypes were aligned to IMGT TRBV, TRBD and TRBJ reference segments using MiTCR v1.1. Analysis was restricted to V-J combinations with a frequency above 0.0001, which covered 98% to 99.2% of repertoires. The TCS score was defined as the ratio of F50 (clonal expansion) to E x V (chaos), calculated using BLOSUM62-based TCRdist between CDR3 peptides within each V-J. Welch's t-statistics and random forest reduced around 520 V-J features to 13, which were used in a naive Bayes classifier (R e1071). Sample size was not statistically predetermined, and investigators were not blinded to group allocation. The paper reports TCR Vbeta CDR3 sequencing of some 140 peripheral blood samples: around 45 ophthalmopathy, 70 to 85 hyperthyroidism and approximately 17 progressor patients.

The receptor comes from a young woman with Graves disease. Donor details come from another sample of the same person, matched by shared clones. Sequenced here: peripheral blood mononuclear cells (PBMCs), sampled at new diagnosis, from a patient treated with antithyroid drugs. The chain joins TRBV6-1 to TRBJ2-1, with the D gene too uncertain to name. The CDR3 corresponds to CASILGSYNEQFF. The nucleotides read TGTGCCAGCATCCTAGGCTCCTACAATGAGCAGTTCTTC.